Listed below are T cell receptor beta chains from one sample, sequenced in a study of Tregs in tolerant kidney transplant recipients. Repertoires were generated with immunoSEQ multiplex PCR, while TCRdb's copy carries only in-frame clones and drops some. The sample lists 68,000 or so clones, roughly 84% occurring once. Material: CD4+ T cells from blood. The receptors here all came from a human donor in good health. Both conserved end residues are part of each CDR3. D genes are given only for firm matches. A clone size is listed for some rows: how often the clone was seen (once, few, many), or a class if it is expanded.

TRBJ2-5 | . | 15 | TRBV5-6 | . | CASSTLRGTSETQYF | TGTGCCAGCAGCACCCTCCGGGGGACCTCGGAGACCCAGTACTTC
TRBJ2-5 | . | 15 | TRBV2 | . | CASSQSTNVQETQYF | TGTGCCAGCAGTCAAAGCACCAACGTCCAAGAGACCCAGTACTTC
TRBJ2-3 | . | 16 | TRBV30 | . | CAWSVGTASSTDTQYF | TGTGCCTGGAGTGTAGGAACAGCCTCTAGCACAGATACGCAGTATTTT
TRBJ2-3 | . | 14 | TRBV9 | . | CASSKNSHTDTQYF | TGTGCCAGCAGTAAGAATTCCCACACAGATACGCAGTATTTT
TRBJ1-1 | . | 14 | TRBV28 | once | CASAAGPMNTEAFF | TGTGCCAGCGCGGCAGGCCCAATGAACACTGAAGCTTTCTTT
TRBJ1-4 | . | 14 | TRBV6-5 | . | CASTSDRFGEKLFF | TGTGCCAGCACCTCCGACAGGTTCGGTGAAAAACTGTTTTTT
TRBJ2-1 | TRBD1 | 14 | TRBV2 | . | CASSGQGIYNEQFF | TGTGCCAGCAGTGGACAGGGGATTTACAATGAGCAGTTCTTC
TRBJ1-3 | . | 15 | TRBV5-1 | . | CASSLSGISGNTIYF | TGCGCCAGCAGCTTGAGCGGGATTTCTGGAAACACCATATATTTT
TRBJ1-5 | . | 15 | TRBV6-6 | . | CASSSIGGASQPQHF | TGTGCCAGCAGTTCCATTGGGGGGGCAAGTCAGCCCCAGCATTTT
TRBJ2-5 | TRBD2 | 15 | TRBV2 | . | CASSAGTSPRETQYF | TGTGCCAGCAGTGCCGGGACTAGCCCCCGAGAGACCCAGTACTTC
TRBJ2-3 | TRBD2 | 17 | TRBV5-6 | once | CASSPGLAGGPQNTQYF | TGTGCCAGCAGCCCGGGACTAGCGGGGGGGCCACAGAATACGCAGTATTTT
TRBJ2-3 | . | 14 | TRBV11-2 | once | CASSQGLLTDTQYF | TGTGCCAGCAGCCAAGGACTCCTCACAGATACGCAGTATTTT
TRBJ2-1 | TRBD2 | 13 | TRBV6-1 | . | CASSSGRFNEQFF | TGTGCCAGCAGTAGCGGGAGATTCAATGAGCAGTTCTTC
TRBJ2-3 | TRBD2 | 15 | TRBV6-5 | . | CASSGLALASDTQYF | TGTGCCAGCAGTGGACTAGCGCTAGCAAGTGATACGCAGTATTTT
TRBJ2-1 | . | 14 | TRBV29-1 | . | CSVGPGAVGNEQFF | TGCAGCGTTGGGCCTGGGGCAGTCGGTAATGAGCAGTTCTTC
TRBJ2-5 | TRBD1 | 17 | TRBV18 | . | CASSLPRGQGPQETQYF | TGTGCCAGCTCACTCCCAAGGGGGCAGGGACCTCAAGAGACCCAGTACTTC
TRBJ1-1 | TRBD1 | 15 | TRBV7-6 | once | CASSLGTGLDTEAFF | TGTGCCAGCAGCTTAGGGACAGGGTTGGACACTGAAGCTTTCTTT
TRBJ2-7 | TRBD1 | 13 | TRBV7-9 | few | CASSRGQGAEQYF | TGTGCCAGCAGCCGGGGACAGGGGGCTGAGCAGTACTTC
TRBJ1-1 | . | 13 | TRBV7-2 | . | CASSSQGGTEAFF | TGTGCCAGCAGCTCACAAGGAGGGACTGAAGCTTTCTTT
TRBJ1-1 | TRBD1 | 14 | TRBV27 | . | CASRWDRVSTEAFF | TGTGCCAGCCGTTGGGACAGGGTGTCTACTGAAGCTTTCTTT
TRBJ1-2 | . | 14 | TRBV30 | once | CAWRARGRRYGYTF | TGTGCCTGGAGGGCCCGGGGTCGAAGGTATGGCTACACCTTC
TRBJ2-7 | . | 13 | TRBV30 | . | CAWGRTDAYEQYF | TGTGCCTGGGGACGGACAGACGCCTACGAGCAGTACTTC
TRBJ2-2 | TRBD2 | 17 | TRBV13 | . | CASSAHWTSGGTGELFF | TGTGCCAGCAGCGCGCATTGGACTAGCGGGGGGACCGGGGAGCTGTTTTTT
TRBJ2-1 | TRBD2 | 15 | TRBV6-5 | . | CASRPTGGRYNEQFF | TGTGCCAGCAGGCCCACGGGGGGACGCTACAATGAGCAGTTCTTC
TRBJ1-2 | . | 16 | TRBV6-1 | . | CASSEPHRANFYGYTF | TGTGCCAGCAGTGAACCTCACAGGGCAAACTTCTATGGCTACACCTTC
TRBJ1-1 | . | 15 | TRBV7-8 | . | CASSLLVGSSTEAFF | TGTGCCAGCAGCTTATTGGTAGGGAGTTCCACTGAAGCTTTCTTT
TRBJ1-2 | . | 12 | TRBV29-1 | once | CSVEVPPGGYTF | TGCAGCGTTGAAGTTCCCCCTGGGGGCTACACCTTC